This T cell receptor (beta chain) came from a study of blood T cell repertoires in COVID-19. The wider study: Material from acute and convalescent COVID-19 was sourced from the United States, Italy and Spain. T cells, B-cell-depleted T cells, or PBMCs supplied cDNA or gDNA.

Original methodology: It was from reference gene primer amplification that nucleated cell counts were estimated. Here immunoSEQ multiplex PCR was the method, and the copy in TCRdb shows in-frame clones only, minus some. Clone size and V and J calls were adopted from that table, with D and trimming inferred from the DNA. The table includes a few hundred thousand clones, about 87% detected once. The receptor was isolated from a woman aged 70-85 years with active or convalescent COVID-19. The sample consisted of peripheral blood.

CDR3 sequence (DNA): TGTGCCAGCAGTCTTCTAACGGTGAACACTGAAGCTTTCTTT. This sequence encodes CASSLLTVNTEAFF. The chain is built from TRBV6-5 and TRBJ1-1; D call uncertain. V dropped 5 bases and J dropped 0 bases, with 10 bases sitting between them. Germline lookup yields CDR1 MNHEY and CDR2 SVGAGI. This CDR3 has 14 amino acids.